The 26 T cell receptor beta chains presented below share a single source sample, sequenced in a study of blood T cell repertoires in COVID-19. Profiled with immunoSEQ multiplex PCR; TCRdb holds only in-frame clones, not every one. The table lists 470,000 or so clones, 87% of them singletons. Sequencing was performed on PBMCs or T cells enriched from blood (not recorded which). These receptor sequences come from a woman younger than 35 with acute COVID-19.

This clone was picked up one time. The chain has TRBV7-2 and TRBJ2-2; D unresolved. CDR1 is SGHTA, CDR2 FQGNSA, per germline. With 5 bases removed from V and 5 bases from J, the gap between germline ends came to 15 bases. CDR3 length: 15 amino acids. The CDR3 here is CASSKRGDETGELFF. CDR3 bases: TGTGCCAGCAGCAAACGCGGAGACGAGACCGGGGAGCTGTTTTTT.

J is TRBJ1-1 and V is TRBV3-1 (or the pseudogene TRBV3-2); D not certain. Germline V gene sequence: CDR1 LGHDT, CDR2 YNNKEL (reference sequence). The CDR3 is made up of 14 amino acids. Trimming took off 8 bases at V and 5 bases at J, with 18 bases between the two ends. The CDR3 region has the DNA TGTGCCAGCGCACGAAACCCATTCGAGACTGAAGCTTTCTTT. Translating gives CASARNPFETEAFF.

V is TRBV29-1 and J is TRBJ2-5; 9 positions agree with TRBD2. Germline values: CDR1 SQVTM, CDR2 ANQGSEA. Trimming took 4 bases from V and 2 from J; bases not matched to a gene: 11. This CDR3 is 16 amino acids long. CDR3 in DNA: TGCAGCGTTGCTTCGGTAGCGGGAGTATGGCAAGAGACCCAGTACTTC. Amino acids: CSVASVAGVWQETQYF.

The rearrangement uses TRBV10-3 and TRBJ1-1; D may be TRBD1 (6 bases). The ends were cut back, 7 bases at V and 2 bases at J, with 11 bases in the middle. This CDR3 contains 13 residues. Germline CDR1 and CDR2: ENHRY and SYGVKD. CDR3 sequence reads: CAIMSGTNTEAFF. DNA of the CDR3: TGTGCCATCATGAGTGGGACAAACACTGAAGCTTTCTTT.

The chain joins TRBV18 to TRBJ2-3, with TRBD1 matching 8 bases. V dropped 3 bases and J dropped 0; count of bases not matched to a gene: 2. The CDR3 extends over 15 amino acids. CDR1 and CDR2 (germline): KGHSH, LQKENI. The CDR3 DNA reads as TGTGCCAGCTCACCGCAGGGGGCTAGCACAGATACGCAGTATTTT. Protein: CASSPQGASTDTQYF. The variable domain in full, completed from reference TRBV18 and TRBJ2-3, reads NAGVMQNPRHLVRRRGQEARLRCSPMKGHSHVYWYRQLPEEGLKFMVYLQKENIIDESGMPKERFSAEFPKEGPSILRIQQVVRGDSAAYFCASSPQGASTDTQYFGPGTRLTVL.

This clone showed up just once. The CDR3 coding sequence is TGTGCCAGTAACTACGACAGGGGGCTTGGCTACACCTTC. Protein product: CASNYDRGLGYTF. The chain uses TRBV19 and TRBJ1-2; 10 bases match TRBD1. There are 13 residues in the CDR3. V was pared by 7 bases and J by 7 bases, with 6 bases of the junction left unmatched. Germline lookup yields CDR1 LNHDA and CDR2 SQIVND (reference sequence).

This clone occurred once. The CDR3 is CASSFTVNTEAFF. CDR3 nucleotide sequence: TGTGCCAGCAGCTTCACAGTGAACACTGAAGCTTTCTTT. The gene calls are TRBV27 and TRBJ1-1; D unclear. Trimming removed 6 bases from V and 0 bases from J, with 8 bases in between. The germline V gene encodes CDR1 MNHEY and CDR2 SMNVEV (reference sequence). CDR3 length: 13 amino acids.

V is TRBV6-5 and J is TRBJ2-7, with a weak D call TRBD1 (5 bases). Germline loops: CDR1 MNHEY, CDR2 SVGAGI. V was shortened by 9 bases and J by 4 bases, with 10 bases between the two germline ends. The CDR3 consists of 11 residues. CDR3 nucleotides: TGTGCCAGTCTGGGGCGATACGAGCAGTACTTC. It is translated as CASLGRYEQYF.

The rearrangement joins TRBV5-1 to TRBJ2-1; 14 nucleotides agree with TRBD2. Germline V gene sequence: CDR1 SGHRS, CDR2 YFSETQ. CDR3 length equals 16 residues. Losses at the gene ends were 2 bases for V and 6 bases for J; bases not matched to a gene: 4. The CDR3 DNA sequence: TGCGCCAGCAGCTTTTGGGGACTAGCGGGAGTCAATGAGCAGTTCTTC. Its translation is CASSFWGLAGVNEQFF.

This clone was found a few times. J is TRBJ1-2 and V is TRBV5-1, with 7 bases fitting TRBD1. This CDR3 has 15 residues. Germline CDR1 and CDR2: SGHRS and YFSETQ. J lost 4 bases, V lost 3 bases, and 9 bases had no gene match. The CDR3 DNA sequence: TGCGCCAGCAGCTCGGGGACAGCATCGGGCTATGGCTACACCTTC. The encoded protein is CASSSGTASGYGYTF. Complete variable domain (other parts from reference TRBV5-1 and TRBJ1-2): KAGVTQTPRYLIKTRGQQVTLSCSPISGHRSVSWYQQTPGQGLQFLFEYFSETQRNKGNFPGRFSGRQFSNSRSEMNVSTLELGDSALYLCASSSGTASGYGYTFGSGTRLTVV.

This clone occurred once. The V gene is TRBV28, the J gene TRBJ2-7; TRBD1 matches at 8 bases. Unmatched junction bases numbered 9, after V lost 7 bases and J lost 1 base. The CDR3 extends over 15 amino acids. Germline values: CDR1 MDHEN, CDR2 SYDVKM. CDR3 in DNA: TGTGCCAGCACCCGCGACAGGGGTCCTTCCTACGAGCAGTACTTC. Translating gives CASTRDRGPSYEQYF.

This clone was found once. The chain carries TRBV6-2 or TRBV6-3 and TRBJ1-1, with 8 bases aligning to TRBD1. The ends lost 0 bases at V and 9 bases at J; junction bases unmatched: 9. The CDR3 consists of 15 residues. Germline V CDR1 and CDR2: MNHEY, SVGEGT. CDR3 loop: CASSYSIEQGEKAFF. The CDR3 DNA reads TGTGCCAGCAGTTACTCAATCGAACAGGGGGAGAAAGCTTTCTTT.

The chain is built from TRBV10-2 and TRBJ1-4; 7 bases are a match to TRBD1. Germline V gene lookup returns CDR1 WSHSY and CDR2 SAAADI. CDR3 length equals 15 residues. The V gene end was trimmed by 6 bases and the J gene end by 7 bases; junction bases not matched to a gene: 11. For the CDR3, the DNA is TGCGCCAGCAGAGAAAAGACAGGGAGTGGTGAAAAACTGTTTTTT. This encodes CASREKTGSGEKLFF.

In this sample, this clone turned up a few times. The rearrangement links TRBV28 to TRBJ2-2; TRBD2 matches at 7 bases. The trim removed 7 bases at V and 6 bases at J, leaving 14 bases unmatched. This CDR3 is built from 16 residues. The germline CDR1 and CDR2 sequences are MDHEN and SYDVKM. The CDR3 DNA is TGTGCCAGCAACTCCGGGACTACCCACCTGGCCGGGGAGCTGTTTTTT. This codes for CASNSGTTHLAGELFF.

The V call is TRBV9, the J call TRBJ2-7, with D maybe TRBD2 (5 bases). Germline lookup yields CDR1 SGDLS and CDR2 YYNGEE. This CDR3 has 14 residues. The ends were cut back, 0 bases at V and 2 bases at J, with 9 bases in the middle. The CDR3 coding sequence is TGTGCCAGCAGCGTAGAGGGAGCTCCCTACGAGCAGTACTTC. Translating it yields CASSVEGAPYEQYF.

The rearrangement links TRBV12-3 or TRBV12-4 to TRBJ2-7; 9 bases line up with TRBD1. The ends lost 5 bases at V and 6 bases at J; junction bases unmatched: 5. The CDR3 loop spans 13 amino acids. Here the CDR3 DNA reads TGTGCCAGCAGTATAACACAGGGGGCCGAGCAGTACTTC. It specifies CASSITQGAEQYF.

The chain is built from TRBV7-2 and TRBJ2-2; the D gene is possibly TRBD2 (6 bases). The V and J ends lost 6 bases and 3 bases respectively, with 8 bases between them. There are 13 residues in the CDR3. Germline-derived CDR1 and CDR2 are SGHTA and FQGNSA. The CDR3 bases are TGTGCCAGCAGATCGGGGGACACCGGGGAGCTGTTTTTT. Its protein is CASRSGDTGELFF.

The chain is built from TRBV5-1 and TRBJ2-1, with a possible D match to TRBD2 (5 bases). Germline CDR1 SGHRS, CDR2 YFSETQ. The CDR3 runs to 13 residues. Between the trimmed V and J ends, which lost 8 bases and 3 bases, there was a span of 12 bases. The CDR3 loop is CASTAENYNEQFF. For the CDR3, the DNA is TGCGCCAGTACAGCGGAAAACTACAATGAGCAGTTCTTC.

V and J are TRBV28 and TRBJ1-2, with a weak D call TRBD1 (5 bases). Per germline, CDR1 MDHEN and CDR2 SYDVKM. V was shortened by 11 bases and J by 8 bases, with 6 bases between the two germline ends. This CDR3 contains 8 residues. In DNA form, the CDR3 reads TGTGCCGGGGGGGGCTACACCTTC. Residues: CAGGGYTF.

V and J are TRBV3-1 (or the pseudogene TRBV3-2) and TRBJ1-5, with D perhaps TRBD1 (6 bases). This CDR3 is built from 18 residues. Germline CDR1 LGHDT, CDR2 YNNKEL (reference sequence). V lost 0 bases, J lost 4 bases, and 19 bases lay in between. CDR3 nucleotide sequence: TGTGCCAGCAGCCAAGAACGGGTTTCCGGTAGGGGGAATCAGCCCCAGCATTTT. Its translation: CASSQERVSGRGNQPQHF.

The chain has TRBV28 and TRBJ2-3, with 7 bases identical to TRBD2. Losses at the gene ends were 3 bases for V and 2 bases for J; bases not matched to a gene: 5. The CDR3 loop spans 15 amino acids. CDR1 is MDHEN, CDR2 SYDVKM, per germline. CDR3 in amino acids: CASSLASGNTDTQYF. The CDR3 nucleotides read TGTGCCAGCAGTTTGGCTAGCGGAAACACAGATACGCAGTATTTT.

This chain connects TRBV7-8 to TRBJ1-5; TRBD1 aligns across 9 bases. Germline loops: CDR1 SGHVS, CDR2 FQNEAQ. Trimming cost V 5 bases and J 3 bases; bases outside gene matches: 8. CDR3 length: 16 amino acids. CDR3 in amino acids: CASSPGTGLYNQPQHF. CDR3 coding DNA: TGTGCCAGCAGCCCCGGGACAGGGCTATACAATCAGCCCCAGCATTTT.

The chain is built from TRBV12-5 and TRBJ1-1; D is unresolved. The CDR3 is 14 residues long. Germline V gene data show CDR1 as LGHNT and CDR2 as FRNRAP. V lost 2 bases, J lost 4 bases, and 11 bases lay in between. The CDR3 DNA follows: TGTGCTAGTGGTTTGAGTAGGAGTCGCACTGAAGCTTTCTTT. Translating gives CASGLSRSRTEAFF.

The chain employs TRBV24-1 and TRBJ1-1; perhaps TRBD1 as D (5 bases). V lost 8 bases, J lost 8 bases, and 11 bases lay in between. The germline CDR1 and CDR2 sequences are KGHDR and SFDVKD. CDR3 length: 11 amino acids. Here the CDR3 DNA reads TGTGCCACCACCGCCGGACACGAAGCTTTCTTT. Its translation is CATTAGHEAFF.

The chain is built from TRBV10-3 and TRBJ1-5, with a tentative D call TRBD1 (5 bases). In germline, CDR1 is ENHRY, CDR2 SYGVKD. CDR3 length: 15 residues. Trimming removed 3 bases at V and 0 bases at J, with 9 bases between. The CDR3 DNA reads TGTGCCATCAGTGATACAGGATATAGCAATCAGCCCCAGCATTTT. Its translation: CAISDTGYSNQPQHF.

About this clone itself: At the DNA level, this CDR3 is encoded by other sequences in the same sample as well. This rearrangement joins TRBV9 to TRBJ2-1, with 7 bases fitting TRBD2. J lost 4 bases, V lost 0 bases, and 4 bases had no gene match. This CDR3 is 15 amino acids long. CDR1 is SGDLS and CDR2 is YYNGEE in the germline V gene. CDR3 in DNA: TGTGCCAGCAGCGTAGACAGCGGGGTTTACAATGAGCAGTTCTTC. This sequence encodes CASSVDSGVYNEQFF.